The rows below give T cell receptor beta chains drawn from one sample of a study of T cell responses to AZD1222 COVID-19 vaccine. Generated by immunoSEQ multiplex PCR, the TCRdb table keeps only in-frame clones and is missing some. The table shows 200,000 or so clones, with approximately 93% occurring only once. The starting material was peripheral blood, obtained 28 days after the second AZD1222 dose. The receptors stem from an adult who received the AZD1222 COVID-19 vaccine. Each CDR3 is given with its conserved first and last residue. A D gene is named only where the DNA matches it firmly. Only some rows state a clone size, as once, few, many or a class for expanded clones.

j_call: TRBJ2-1; clone_size: once; v_call: TRBV7-9; d_call: TRBD2; cdr3_aa: CASSFGTSGLNEQFF; cdr3_nt: TGTGCCAGCAGCTTCGGGACTAGCGGCCTCAATGAGCAGTTCTTC
j_call: TRBJ1-5; clone_size: -; v_call: TRBV15; d_call: -; cdr3_aa: CATSSPMYDQPQHF; cdr3_nt: TGTGCCACCAGCAGCCCCATGTACGATCAGCCCCAGCATTTT
j_call: TRBJ1-1; clone_size: -; v_call: TRBV6-5; d_call: -; cdr3_aa: CASRGGRTDTEAFF; cdr3_nt: TGTGCCAGCAGAGGGGGACGGACGGACACTGAAGCTTTCTTT
j_call: TRBJ2-3; clone_size: once; v_call: TRBV14; d_call: -; cdr3_aa: CASSQGGTTDTQYF; cdr3_nt: TGTGCCAGCAGCCAAGGGGGGACCACAGATACGCAGTATTTT
j_call: TRBJ1-1; clone_size: -; v_call: TRBV12-3/TRBV12-4; d_call: -; cdr3_aa: CASSFGQGAFF; cdr3_nt: TGTGCCAGCAGTTTCGGTCAGGGAGCTTTCTTT
j_call: TRBJ2-5; clone_size: -; v_call: TRBV3-1/TRBV3-2; d_call: -; cdr3_aa: CASSQSDTTQYF; cdr3_nt: TGTGCCAGCAGCCAATCGGACACAACCCAGTACTTC
j_call: TRBJ2-2; clone_size: -; v_call: TRBV6-6; d_call: TRBD1; cdr3_aa: CASSYGTGTAGGELFF; cdr3_nt: TGTGCCAGCAGTTACGGGACAGGGACTGCTGGCGGGGAGCTGTTTTTT
j_call: TRBJ1-4; clone_size: -; v_call: TRBV3-1/TRBV3-2; d_call: -; cdr3_aa: CASSQGGLPNEKLFF; cdr3_nt: TGTGCCAGCAGCCAAGGGGGGCTCCCCAATGAAAAACTGTTTTTT
j_call: TRBJ1-4; clone_size: -; v_call: TRBV11-2; d_call: -; cdr3_aa: CASSLSVATGEKLFF; cdr3_nt: TGTGCCAGCAGCTTATCTGTGGCGACGGGAGAAAAACTGTTTTTT
j_call: TRBJ1-5; clone_size: -; v_call: TRBV28; d_call: TRBD1; cdr3_aa: CASSLPRTGGNQPQHF; cdr3_nt: TGTGCCAGCAGTCTCCCGAGGACAGGGGGAAATCAGCCCCAGCATTTT
j_call: TRBJ1-5; clone_size: -; v_call: TRBV18; d_call: -; cdr3_aa: CASSPPPGNQPQHF; cdr3_nt: TGTGCCAGCTCACCACCGCCGGGCAATCAGCCCCAGCATTTT
j_call: TRBJ2-2; clone_size: -; v_call: TRBV12-3/TRBV12-4; d_call: -; cdr3_aa: CASHAFDTGELFF; cdr3_nt: TGTGCCAGCCACGCCTTTGACACCGGGGAGCTGTTTTTT
j_call: TRBJ1-5; clone_size: -; v_call: TRBV6-2/TRBV6-3; d_call: TRBD1; cdr3_aa: CASSYWTGGVQPQHF; cdr3_nt: TGTGCCAGCAGTTACTGGACAGGGGGCGTTCAGCCCCAGCATTTT
j_call: TRBJ2-2; clone_size: -; v_call: TRBV19; d_call: TRBD2; cdr3_aa: CASSGEGLAGGSRDTGELFF; cdr3_nt: TGTGCCAGTAGTGGCGAGGGACTAGCGGGGGGTTCGCGAGACACCGGGGAGCTGTTTTTT
j_call: TRBJ1-2; clone_size: -; v_call: TRBV27; d_call: -; cdr3_aa: CASSLQSDIGIYGYTF; cdr3_nt: TGTGCCAGCAGTTTACAATCGGACATTGGAATCTATGGCTACACCTTC
j_call: TRBJ2-7; clone_size: -; v_call: TRBV28; d_call: -; cdr3_aa: CASSPLGGFLDEQYF; cdr3_nt: TGTGCCAGCAGTCCCCTGGGGGGCTTCCTCGACGAGCAGTACTTC
j_call: TRBJ1-1; clone_size: once; v_call: TRBV6-5; d_call: TRBD1; cdr3_aa: CASSYGQGWTEAFF; cdr3_nt: TGTGCCAGCAGTTACGGACAGGGGTGGACTGAAGCTTTCTTT